This TCR beta chain was identified during a study of identifying expanded T cells in peripheral blood (dated by TCRdb to between 2018 and 2021). For context, the study as a whole: Technical replicates were generated by sequencing separate aliquots of the same genomic DNA pool, with four replicates compared pairwise.

The immunoSEQ Assay, which relies on bias-controlled multiplex PCR amplification of genomic DNA, was used to profile TCRbeta CDR3 regions. The source study handled its data this way. The absolute abundance of each unique TCRbeta CDR3 region was quantified after sequences were collapsed and filtered. Two models were used to test differential abundance: a binomial model (Fisher-equivalent) and a beta-binomial model that adds time-dependent variance fitted from healthy donors. Clones with fewer than 5 combined templates were excluded, and clones with Benjamini-Hochberg FDR below 0.01 were called differentially abundant. The form v = (b*log(k)+a)^2 was used to model beta-binomial variance as a function of total template count across the two samples. Not all clones reach the TCRdb copy of this immuneACCESS table, which keeps in-frame sequences only. Checked studies attribute under half of the gap to unresolved V genes and leave the rest unexplained. V, J and clone size reflect that table, while D and trimming were determined from the DNA. The sample table contains approximately 81,000 clones; only one count was recorded for less than 90% of them. The ten top clones hold 15% to 20% of the sample.

This clone was detected a few times. Its antigen is still unknown. Base-call qualities are not available, and no considerably larger clone is one nucleotide away. The CDR3 sequence holds 15 residues, the cysteine and phenylalanine included. CDR3 DNA is the only sequence kept; it has 45 bases, read in frame from the first base. Taken from the germline V gene, the CDR1 and CDR2 loops are MDHEN and SYDVKM. V and J are truncated by 8 bases and 4 bases respectively, leaving an intervening sequence of 20 bases. On the study overall, not on this receptor specifically: The authors expected biological variance in healthy repertoires might increase further over much longer intervals such as months to years. Across all healthy donors, variance in clone template counts between roughly 2-week samples was found to increase significantly with total template count. Across all healthy-donor time intervals, the beta-binomial model significantly lowered both the number of clones called differentially abundant and the false-positive rate. Between technical replicates the binomial model flagged about 1.1 differentially abundant clones, whereas over around 2 weeks the binomial model flagged about 16.4 and over roughly four weeks roughly 20.

No immune events, such as infections, were documented for the healthy donors during the collection period. Time-dependent variance in a beta-binomial model of T-cell clone differential abundance was calibrated using healthy-donor blood repertoires as a training cohort. The training cohort comprised roughly ten healthy donors, 3 female and 7 male. An age range of roughly 25 to 65 years, with an average of about 45 years, was recorded for the donors. Whole blood, obtained from a commercial supplier, was collected from each healthy donor at three time points spaced roughly 14 days apart. For immunosequencing, genomic DNA was extracted from whole blood that had not been sorted.

Specimen: blood. Recombination connected TRBV28 to TRBJ1-2; the best D guess is TRBD1, with 6 bases matching. This TCR was sampled from a person aged 18 to 75 in good health. The CDR3: CASDELDSRGYGYTF. The nucleotide sequence is given as TGTGCCAGCGATGAGTTGGACAGCAGAGGCTATGGCTACACCTTC.